This TCR beta chain was obtained from a study of T cells in Graves' hyperthyroidism and ophthalmopathy. General observations from the study: Most clonotypes expanded in the thyroid (above 0.001) were also present in blood. Ophthalmopathy and stable hyperthyroidism were separated by a 13 V-J model.

The V gene's germline CDR1 is MNHNS and CDR2 SASEGT. The CDR3 is 18 amino acids. V was pared by 4 bases and J by 0 bases, with 19 bases between. RNA transcripts yielded amplified TCR beta CDR3 regions. A set of HTBI primers served as the primers for a first-round RT-PCR of the TCR CDR3. TCRdb itself ran the multiplex PCR reads through MiXCR, one entry per CDR3 protein. The table records about 360,000 distinct CDR3 sequences, approximately 13% of them present only once. This clonotype was recorded at least ten times. The antigen is undetermined. This sequence originates from a young woman with Graves' hyperthyroidism. The rearrangement uses TRBV6-1 and TRBJ2-1, with D possibly TRBD2 on 7 matching bases. The sequenced material came from blood. The CDR3 loop is CASSGPGGGRSSYNEQFF. CDR3 coding DNA: TGTGCCAGCAGTGGACCGGGCGGGGGCCGAAGCTCCTACAATGAGCAGTTCTTC.